This T cell receptor (beta chain) was captured in a study of T cell repertoires in cytomegalovirus infection. TCRdb analysed the reads with MiXCR anew, one entry per CDR3 protein. Of 900,000 to 950,000 distinct CDR3 sequences listed, around 29% are singletons. CDR3 length: 16 residues. The V end lost 6 bases, the J end lost 2 bases, and 20 bases lay between the germline ends. Germline V gene data show CDR1 as MNHEY and CDR2 as SMNVEV (reference sequence). As for this clonotype: Its target is not known.

The sequenced sample was cultured CD8+ T cells from PBMCs, obtained from culture after CMV antigen stimulation. This TCR was sampled from a human donor in good health (CMV status not recorded). Some clones in this sample may be carry-over from other donors' samples. The chain carries TRBV27 and TRBJ2-7; tentatively, D is TRBD2 (6 bases). The CDR3 here is CASSLGPLGGTYEQYF. DNA for the CDR3: TGTGCCAGCAGCTTAGGCCCTTTAGGAGGGACCTACGAGCAGTACTTC.